This passage covers 12 T cell receptor beta chains from one sample sequenced in a study of T cell repertoires in cytomegalovirus infection. TCRdb itself ran the reads through MiXCR, one entry per CDR3 protein. Altogether approximately 190,000 distinct CDR3 sequences are present, roughly 30% being singletons, with the ten largest covering 31%. Input material: PBMCs. These receptors came from a human donor in good health (CMV status not recorded). Some clones in this sample may be carry-over from other donors' samples.

V gene TRBV20-1 combines with J gene TRBJ2-3; TRBD1 matches 9 bases. This CDR3 has 16 residues. The germline gives CDR1 DFQATT, CDR2 SNEGSKA (reference sequence). V shed 0 bases, J shed 3 bases, and the junction held 7 bases outside the gene matches. As DNA, the CDR3 is TGCAGTGCTAGAGATTGGGACAGGGAGTTTACAGATACGCAGTATTTT. This translates into CSARDWDREFTDTQYF.

This clonotype was recorded a few times. An end of the junction differs from the germline gene, which may be a read error. The chain joins TRBV7-7 to TRBJ2-5, with 8 bases lining up with TRBD1. The CDR3 has 14 amino acids. Per germline, CDR1 SSHAT and CDR2 FNYEAQ (reference sequence). The CDR3 reads CASSRTGLGETQYF. DNA for the CDR3: TGTGCTAGCAGCCGGACAGGGCTAGGAGAGACCCAGTACTTC.

The chain recombines TRBV20-1 with TRBJ2-5; D unresolved. The CDR3 consists of 15 residues. V gave up 1 base and J gave up 4 bases, with 16 bases separating them. CDR1 DFQATT and CDR2 SNEGSKA come from the germline V gene (reference sequence). This CDR3 is CSARAPTGAGETQYF. CDR3 DNA: TGCAGTGCTAGAGCCCCAACTGGAGCAGGAGAGACCCAGTACTTC.

This chain connects TRBV2 to TRBJ1-5, with 7 bases lining up with TRBD1. J gave up 1 base and V 3 bases, and 6 bases lay outside the gene matches. Looked up from germline, CDR1 is SNHLY and CDR2 is FYNNEI. This CDR3 is built from 16 residues. The CDR3: CASSEGSRGSNQPQHF. CDR3 DNA: TGTGCCAGCAGTGAGGGATCCAGGGGGAGCAATCAGCCCCAGCATTTT.

The J gene is TRBJ2-3, the V gene TRBV29-1; 7 bases align to TRBD1. CDR3 length: 13 amino acids. CDR1 is SQVTM, CDR2 ANQGSEA, per germline. The junction had 10 bases not matched to a gene; V was cut back by 5 bases and J by 8 bases. The CDR3 nucleotides read TGCAGCGTTAACAGGGGCCTAATGGGTACGCAGTATTTT. This gives the protein CSVNRGLMGTQYF.

The chain is built from TRBV6-2 or TRBV6-3 and TRBJ2-5; 8 nucleotides match TRBD1. V lost 6 bases, J lost 2 bases, and 8 bases stayed unmatched. Germline lookup yields CDR1 MNHEY and CDR2 SVGEGT. This CDR3 has 15 amino acids. CDR3 DNA sequence: TGTGCCAGCAGGCATTGGACAGGGTTACAAGAGACCCAGTACTTC. Protein sequence: CASRHWTGLQETQYF.

The chain couples TRBV14 to TRBJ1-1; the D is unclear. The V end lost 1 base, the J end lost 5 bases, and 8 bases lay between the germline ends. In germline, CDR1 is SGHDN, CDR2 FVKESK. The CDR3 length is 13 residues. Written as DNA, the CDR3 is TGTGCCAGCAGCCAAGGAGGGCTGACTGAAGCTTTCTTT. Translated, it gives CASSQGGLTEAFF.

CDR3 region: CASSNPDRVGYTF. The CDR3 DNA follows: TGTGCCAGCAGCAACCCGGACAGGGTTGGCTACACCTTC. The rearrangement links TRBV7-3 to TRBJ1-2, with 8 bases lining up with TRBD1. Germline V gene sequence: CDR1 SGHTA, CDR2 FQGTGA. Trimming at V came to 5 bases and at J to 7 bases, leaving 6 bases not matched to a gene. This CDR3 comprises 13 residues.

This clonotype was counted a few times. The V call is TRBV7-9, the J call TRBJ1-5, with D perhaps matching TRBD1 (5 bases). CDR3 length equals 15 residues. Trimming cost V 5 bases and J 4 bases, with 15 bases left between them. Per the germline V gene, CDR1 is SEHNR and CDR2 is FQNEAQ (reference sequence). CDR3 DNA: TGTGCCAGCAGCCCCCTTGGGGCCGGGAATCAGCCCCAGCATTTT. Translated, it gives CASSPLGAGNQPQHF.

The J gene is TRBJ2-1, the V gene TRBV2; D is ambiguous. Germline CDR1 and CDR2: SNHLY and FYNNEI. V was clipped by 1 base and J by 5 bases, with 6 bases between them. The CDR3 runs to 13 residues. The CDR3 reads CASSEVRDNEQFF. The CDR3 DNA follows: TGTGCCAGCAGTGAAGTCCGGGACAATGAGCAGTTCTTC.

There are a few counts of this clonotype. J is TRBJ1-1 and V is TRBV7-2; a possible D gene is TRBD1 (6 bases). V dropped 2 bases and J dropped 0 bases, with 19 bases sitting between them. The germline V gene has CDR1 SGHTA and CDR2 FQGNSA. This CDR3 spans 18 amino acids. This CDR3 reads CASSLNGGRGGMNTEAFF. CDR3 DNA sequence: TGTGCCAGCAGCTTAAATGGGGGGCGGGGTGGAATGAACACTGAAGCTTTCTTT.

The chain joins TRBV15 to TRBJ2-5; D might be TRBD1 or TRBD2, each matching 5 bases. This CDR3 is built from 15 residues. Germline CDR1 reads LNHNV; CDR2 reads YYDKDF (reference sequence). V was pared by 1 base and J by 2 bases, with 11 bases between. CDR3 coding DNA: TGTGCCACCAGCAGAGCAGGGACGGCTCAAGAGACCCAGTACTTC. It translates to CATSRAGTAQETQYF. Complete variable domain (other parts from reference TRBV15 and TRBJ2-5): DAMVIQNPRYQVTQFGKPVTLSCSQTLNHNVMYWYQQKSSQAPKLLFHYYDKDFNNEADTPDNFQSRRPNTSFCFLDIRSPGLGDTAMYLCATSRAGTAQETQYFGPGTRLLVL.